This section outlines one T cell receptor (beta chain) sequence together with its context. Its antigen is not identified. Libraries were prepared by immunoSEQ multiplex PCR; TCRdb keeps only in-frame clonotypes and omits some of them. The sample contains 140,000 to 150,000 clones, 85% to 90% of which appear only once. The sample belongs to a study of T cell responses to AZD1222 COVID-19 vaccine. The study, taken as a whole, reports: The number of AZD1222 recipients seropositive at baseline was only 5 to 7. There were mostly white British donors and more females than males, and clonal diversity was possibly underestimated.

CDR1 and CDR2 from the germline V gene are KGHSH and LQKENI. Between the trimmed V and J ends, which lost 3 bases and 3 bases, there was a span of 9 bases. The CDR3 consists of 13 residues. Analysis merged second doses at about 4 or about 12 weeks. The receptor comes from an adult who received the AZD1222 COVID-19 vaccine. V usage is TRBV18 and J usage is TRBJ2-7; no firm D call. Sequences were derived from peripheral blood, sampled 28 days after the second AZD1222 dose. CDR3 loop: CASSPPVGYEQYF. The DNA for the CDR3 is TGTGCCAGCTCACCCCCGGTTGGCTACGAGCAGTACTTC.